A single sample gave rise to the 15 T cell receptor beta chains below, sequenced in a study of cytomegalovirus exposure and HLA in healthy donors. Primers for the PCR totalled 60 Vbeta and 13 Jbeta. Data came from immunoSEQ multiplex PCR; TCRdb stores just in-frame clones and leaves some out. The sample contains around 110,000 clones, about 10% of which appear only once. Sequencing used PBMCs. The receptor set was obtained from a young man in good health and CMV-seronegative.

V usage is TRBV6-5 and J usage is TRBJ1-1; D is perhaps TRBD1 (6 bases). The length of the CDR3 is 16 residues. The V gene's germline CDR1 is MNHEY and CDR2 SVGAGI. V lost 2 bases to trimming and J lost 1 base, with 14 bases between them. The CDR3 DNA is TGTGCCAGCAGTTACACCCTAGACAGGCCGAACACTGAAGCTTTCTTT. Protein: CASSYTLDRPNTEAFF.

The chain is built from TRBV6-5 and TRBJ2-7; possible D gene TRBD1, 5 bases. Germline V lookup: CDR1 MNHEY, CDR2 SVGAGI. Deletions cut 0 bases from V and 3 bases from J, with 12 bases between. The CDR3 consists of 15 residues. The CDR3 bases are TGTGCCAGCAGTTACTCGCAGGGTAGAAACTACGAGCAGTACGTC. This sequence encodes CASSYSQGRNYEQYV.

This clone was seen a handful of times. The chain links TRBV7-2 to TRBJ2-2; D not resolved. CDR3 size: 15 residues. Looked up from germline, CDR1 is SGHTA and CDR2 is FQGNSA. Trimming left V 2 bases short and J 2 bases short, with 9 bases between. The CDR3 loop reads CASSLLGPNTGELFF. The CDR3, as DNA: TGTGCCAGCAGCTTACTCGGTCCTAACACCGGGGAGCTGTTTTTT.

In nucleotides, the CDR3 is TGTGCCAGCAGTTGGCGGGGTAGCTCCTACAATGAGCAGTTCTTC. It specifies CASSWRGSSYNEQFF. The chain uses TRBV28 and TRBJ2-1; TRBD2 might be the D (6 bases). The CDR3 loop spans 15 amino acids. CDR1 MDHEN and CDR2 SYDVKM come from the germline V gene. V lost 4 bases, J lost 0 bases, and 10 bases lay in between. Using reference TRBV28 and TRBJ2-1 for the parts outside the CDR3, the full variable domain is DVKVTQSSRYLVKRTGEKVFLECVQDMDHENMFWYRQDPGLGLRLIYFSYDVKMKEKGDIPEGYSVSREKKERFSLILESASTNQTSMYLCASSWRGSSYNEQFFGPGTRLTVL.

This sequence joins TRBV19 and TRBJ1-2, with D perhaps matching TRBD1 (5 bases). Germline CDR1 is LNHDA and CDR2 is SQIVND (reference sequence). CDR3 length equals 14 residues. V shed 4 bases and J shed 3 bases, with 12 bases lying between them. Here the CDR3 reads CASSSGGTHYGYTF. The CDR3, as DNA: TGTGCCAGTAGTAGTGGGGGGACCCACTATGGCTACACCTTC.

Details on this clone: Other DNA sequences from this sample encode an identical CDR3 as well. J is TRBJ2-1 and V is TRBV5-8, with D possibly matching TRBD2 (6 bases). The germline V gene has CDR1 SGHTS and CDR2 YDEGEE. CDR3 length: 15 amino acids. Trimming stripped 6 bases from V and 4 bases from J, with 17 bases between. CDR3 sequence reads: CASTSGRGAYNEQFF. CDR3 bases: TGTGCCAGCACGTCGGGGCGGGGAGCTTACAATGAGCAGTTCTTC.

This sequence joins TRBV7-8 and TRBJ2-5, with 14 bases that match TRBD2. J lost 4 bases, V lost 5 bases, and 6 bases had no gene match. The CDR3 has 16 residues. Germline V gene lookup returns CDR1 SGHVS and CDR2 FQNEAQ. The CDR3 coding sequence is TGTGCCAGCAGCCCGACTAGCGGGAGGGCGGGAGAGACCCAGTACTTC. Protein: CASSPTSGRAGETQYF.

This chain links TRBV30 with TRBJ1-5; maybe TRBD1 (6 bases). Trimming cost V 4 bases and J 3 bases, with 16 bases left between them. The V gene's germline CDR1 is GTSNPN and CDR2 SVGIG (reference sequence). The CDR3 is 15 amino acids. CDR3 sequence: CAWNLGGGTNQPQHF. The CDR3 coding sequence is TGTGCCTGGAACCTGGGAGGGGGAACCAATCAGCCCCAGCATTTT.

The chain has TRBV15 and TRBJ1-5, with D unresolved. The V and J ends lost 1 base and 5 bases respectively, with 3 bases between them. Per germline, CDR1 LNHNV and CDR2 YYDKDF (reference sequence). The CDR3 totals 12 residues. CDR3 DNA: TGTGCCACCAGCAGAGGAGATCAGCCCCAGCATTTT. Protein product: CATSRGDQPQHF.

As to this clone: An end of the junction does not agree with germline; a read error may underlie this. The CDR3 coding sequence is TGTGCCAGCACCTTGTTTGGACTAGCGGGAGTACGTGAGCAGCTCTTC. As protein: CASTLFGLAGVREQLF. This sequence joins TRBV27 and TRBJ2-1; 13 positions agree with TRBD2. Looked up from germline, CDR1 is MNHEY and CDR2 is SMNVEV (reference sequence). The CDR3 loop spans 16 amino acids.

The rearrangement joins TRBV7-2 to TRBJ1-1; D gene ambiguous. The germline V gene encodes CDR1 SGHTA and CDR2 FQGNSA. The CDR3 runs to 13 residues. Trimming cost V 2 bases and J 4 bases, with 8 bases left between them. In DNA form, the CDR3 reads TGTGCCAGCAGCTTATTCGGAGGCACTGAAGCTTTCTTT. Translating it yields CASSLFGGTEAFF.

This chain uses TRBV19 with TRBJ1-2, with a tentative D call TRBD1 (5 bases). The V gene's germline CDR1 is LNHDA and CDR2 SQIVND (reference sequence). The CDR3 sequence is 17 residues long. V was cut by 10 bases and J by 0 bases, with 24 bases left in between. CDR3 DNA sequence: TGTGCCACCCAAATGCGGGGCAGGGCAAGCCCTAACTATGGCTACACCTTC. Its translation is CATQMRGRASPNYGYTF.

This clone showed up just a few times. The chain recombines TRBV28 with TRBJ2-7, with 12 bases fitting TRBD2. CDR1 and CDR2 from the germline V gene are MDHEN and SYDVKM. The CDR3 extends over 15 amino acids. Losses at the gene ends were 3 bases for V and 6 bases for J; bases not matched to a gene: 6. The CDR3 protein is CASSLAGLAGTEQYF. DNA for the CDR3: TGTGCCAGCAGTTTGGCTGGACTAGCGGGAACCGAGCAGTACTTC.

This clone was seen more than once but under ten times. V and J are TRBV5-8 and TRBJ1-4; no clear D gene. The ends were cut back, 4 bases at V and 2 bases at J, with 12 bases in the middle. There are 15 residues in the CDR3. CDR1 is SGHTS and CDR2 is YDEGEE in the germline V gene. The CDR3 sequence: CASSIPPRTNEKLFF. The CDR3 nucleotides are TGTGCCAGCAGCATACCCCCCCGGACTAATGAAAAACTGTTTTTT.

This chain connects TRBV27 to TRBJ1-1, with a tentative D call TRBD1 (6 bases). The V end was cut by 6 bases, the J end by 7 bases, with 15 bases between. Germline CDR1 is MNHEY and CDR2 is SMNVEV (reference sequence). The CDR3 is 13 amino acids. The CDR3 is CASSLWGQGEAFF. Written as DNA, the CDR3 is TGTGCCAGCAGCCTCTGGGGGCAAGGTGAAGCTTTCTTT.